Reported below is one T cell receptor (beta chain). Its cognate antigen is unknown. As for treatment: 19 received Ad26.COV2.S at low or high dose, single or two shots; roughly five received placebo; per-sample allocation not given. Day 63 after the first injection of vaccine or placebo was the sampling time. Spike of the Wuhan-strain SARS-CoV-2 was expressed by an Ad26 vector, which formed the vaccine. Assay used: immunoSEQ multiplex PCR; TCRdb lists only in-frame clones, some missing. The repertoire includes 250,000 to 300,000 clones, roughly 86% of them detected once, and about 3.1% sits in the top ten. This sample was taken from a study of Ad26.COV2.S vaccination and SARS-CoV-2 variants. Study findings and constraints: The TCR breadth and depth analyses may have understated or missed part of the total T cell responses.

CDR1 and CDR2 (germline): MNHNY, SVGAGI (reference sequence). The V end lost 2 bases, the J end lost 8 bases, and 16 bases lay between the germline ends. This CDR3 has 14 amino acids. Sequenced here: peripheral blood, sampled in a trial of Ad26.COV2.S vaccine versus placebo. The receptor comes from a person between 18 and 65 years old who received the Ad26.COV2.S COVID-19 vaccine or a placebo. The chain has TRBV6-6 and TRBJ2-7; D remains ambiguous. Here the CDR3 reads CASSYPGPHRQQYF. The CDR3 DNA is TGTGCCAGCAGTTACCCCGGCCCCCATAGGCAGCAGTACTTC.